This TCR beta chain was recovered during a study of shared clonotypes between healthy human individuals. Comment on this clone: No antigen is known for it.

General study findings and limits: Larger estimated richness was generally seen in naive subsets than in memory subsets.

The authors loaded around 190 ng DNA, 30,000 to 35,000 T cell genomes, into sorted-subset replicate PCRs. The data were produced by immunoSEQ multiplex PCR, yet TCRdb's version contains in-frame clones alone and is incomplete. The table records 780,000 or so clones, 72% of them present only once. The CDR3 is 14 amino acids. This chain uses TRBV12-2 with TRBJ2-5; the table calls TRBD1, which could not be checked here. TRBV12-2 is a recognized pseudogene. This sequence originates from a woman aged 25 to 39 in good health. Input material: memory CD4+ T cells sorted from blood. Subset denoted: CD45RA-negative fraction. CDR3 sequence: CASRPGQRQETQYF. The CDR3 DNA sequence: TGTGCAAGTCGCCCCGGACAGAGACAAGAGACCCAGTACTTC.